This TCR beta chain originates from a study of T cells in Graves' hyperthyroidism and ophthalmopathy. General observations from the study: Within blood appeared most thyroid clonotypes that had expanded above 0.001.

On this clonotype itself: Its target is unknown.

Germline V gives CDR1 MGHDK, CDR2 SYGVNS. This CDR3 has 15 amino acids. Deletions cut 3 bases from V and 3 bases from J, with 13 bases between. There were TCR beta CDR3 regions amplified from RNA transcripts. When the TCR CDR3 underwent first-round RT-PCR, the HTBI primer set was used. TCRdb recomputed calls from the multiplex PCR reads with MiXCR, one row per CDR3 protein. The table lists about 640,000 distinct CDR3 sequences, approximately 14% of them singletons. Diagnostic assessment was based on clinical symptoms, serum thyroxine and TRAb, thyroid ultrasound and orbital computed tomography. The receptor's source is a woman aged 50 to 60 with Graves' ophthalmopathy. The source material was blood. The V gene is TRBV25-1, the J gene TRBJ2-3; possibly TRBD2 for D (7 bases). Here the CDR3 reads CASSDRGTITDTQYF. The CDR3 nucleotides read TGTGCCAGCAGTGATAGGGGGACTATAACAGATACGCAGTATTTT.